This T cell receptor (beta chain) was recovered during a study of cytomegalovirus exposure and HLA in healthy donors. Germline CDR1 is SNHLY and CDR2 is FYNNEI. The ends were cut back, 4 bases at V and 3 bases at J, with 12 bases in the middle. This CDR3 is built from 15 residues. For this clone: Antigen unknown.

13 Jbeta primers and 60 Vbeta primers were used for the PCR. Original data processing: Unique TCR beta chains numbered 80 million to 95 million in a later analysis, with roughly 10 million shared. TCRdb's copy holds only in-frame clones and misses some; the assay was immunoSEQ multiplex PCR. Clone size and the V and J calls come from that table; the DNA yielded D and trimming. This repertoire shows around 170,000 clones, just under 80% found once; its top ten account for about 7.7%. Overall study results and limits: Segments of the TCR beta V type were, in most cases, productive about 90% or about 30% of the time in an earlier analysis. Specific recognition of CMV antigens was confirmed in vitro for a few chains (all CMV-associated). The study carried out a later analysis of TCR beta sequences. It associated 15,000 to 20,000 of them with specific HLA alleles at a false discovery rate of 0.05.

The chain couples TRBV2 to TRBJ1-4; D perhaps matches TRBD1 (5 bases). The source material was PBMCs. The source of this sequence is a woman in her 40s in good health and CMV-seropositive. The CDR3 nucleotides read TGTGCCAGCAGTGTGTACGACAGTCCTAATGAAAAACTGTTTTTT. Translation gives CASSVYDSPNEKLFF.